Included here is one T cell receptor (beta chain) sequence, with context. These data come from a study of blood T cell repertoires in COVID-19. Background on the study: Material from acute and convalescent COVID-19 was sourced from the United States, Italy and Spain. The cDNA or gDNA used as material had been derived from T cells, B-cell-depleted T cells, or PBMCs.

Germline-derived CDR1 and CDR2 are SGHNT and YENEEA. Trimming shortened V by 3 bases and J by 6 bases, and 12 bases separated the two germline ends. The CDR3 consists of 14 residues. Per the authors' pipeline: Amplification of reference gene primers provided the estimated nucleated cell counts. Clones were read by immunoSEQ multiplex PCR, and TCRdb kept only the in-frame ones, dropping some. That table furnishes V, J and clone size, whereas the DNA furnished D and trimming. The sample lists 210,000 or so clones, 84% occurring once. The sequenced sample was peripheral blood. This clonotype was obtained from a woman aged 70-85 years with active or convalescent COVID-19. J is TRBJ2-1 and V is TRBV11-3; possibly TRBD2 for D (6 bases). The chain's CDR3 is CASSFGGDLNEQFF. In DNA form, the CDR3 reads TGTGCCAGCAGCTTCGGGGGAGACCTCAATGAGCAGTTCTTC.